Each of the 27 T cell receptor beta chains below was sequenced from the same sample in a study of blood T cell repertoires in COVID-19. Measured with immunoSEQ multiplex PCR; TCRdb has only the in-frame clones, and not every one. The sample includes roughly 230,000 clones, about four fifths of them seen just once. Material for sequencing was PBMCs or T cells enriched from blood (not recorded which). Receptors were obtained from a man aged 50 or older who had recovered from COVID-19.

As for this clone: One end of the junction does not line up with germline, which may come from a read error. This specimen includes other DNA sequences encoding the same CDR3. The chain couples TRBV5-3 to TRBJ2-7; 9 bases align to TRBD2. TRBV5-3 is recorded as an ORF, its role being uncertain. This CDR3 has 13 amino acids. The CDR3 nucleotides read TGCCCCAATCGCGGGGGGCGGGAGGGGGAGCAGTACTTC. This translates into CPNRGGREGEQYF.

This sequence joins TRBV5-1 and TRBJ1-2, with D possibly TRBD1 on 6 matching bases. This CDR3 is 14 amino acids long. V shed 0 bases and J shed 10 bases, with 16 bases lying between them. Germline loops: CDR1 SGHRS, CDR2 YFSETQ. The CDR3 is CASSLVVGAKVYTF. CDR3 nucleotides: TGCGCCAGCAGCTTGGTCGTGGGGGCCAAAGTCTACACCTTC.

For the CDR3, the DNA is TGTGCCAGCAGTGAAGAGGGGCAAGCTAACTATGGCTACACCTTC. Translation: CASSEEGQANYGYTF. The chain joins TRBV2 to TRBJ1-2; D possibly corresponds to TRBD1 (5 bases). The CDR3 contains 15 residues. CDR1 and CDR2 from the germline V gene are SNHLY and FYNNEI. The V end was cut by 1 base, the J end by 0 bases, with 9 bases between.

CDR3 protein: CASSLGGGSSYEQYF. In DNA, the CDR3 is TGTGCCAGCAGCTTAGGTGGTGGTAGCTCCTACGAGCAGTACTTC. The rearrangement uses TRBV11-2 and TRBJ2-7; D is undetermined. Germline CDR1 and CDR2: SGHAT and FQNNGV. V lost 1 base and J lost 0, with 10 bases in between. The CDR3 extends over 15 amino acids.

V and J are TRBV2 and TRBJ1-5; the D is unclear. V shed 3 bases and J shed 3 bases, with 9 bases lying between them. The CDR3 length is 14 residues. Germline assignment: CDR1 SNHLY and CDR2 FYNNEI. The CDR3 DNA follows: TGTGCCAGCAGTGATCCGCACATCAATCAGCCCCAGCATTTT. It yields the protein CASSDPHINQPQHF.

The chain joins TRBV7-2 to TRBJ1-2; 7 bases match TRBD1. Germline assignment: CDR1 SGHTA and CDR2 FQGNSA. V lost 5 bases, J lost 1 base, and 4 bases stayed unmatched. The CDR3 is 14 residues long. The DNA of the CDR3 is TGTGCCAGCAGCGCGACAGGGATTAACTATGGCTACACCTTC. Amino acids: CASSATGINYGYTF.

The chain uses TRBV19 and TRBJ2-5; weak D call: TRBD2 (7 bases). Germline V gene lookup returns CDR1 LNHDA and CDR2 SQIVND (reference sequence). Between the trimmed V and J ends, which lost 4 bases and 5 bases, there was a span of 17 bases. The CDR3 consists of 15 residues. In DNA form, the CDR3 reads TGTGCCAGTAGTAGGGGGGGCGCAGGCCAGGAGACCCAGTACTTC. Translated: CASSRGGAGQETQYF.

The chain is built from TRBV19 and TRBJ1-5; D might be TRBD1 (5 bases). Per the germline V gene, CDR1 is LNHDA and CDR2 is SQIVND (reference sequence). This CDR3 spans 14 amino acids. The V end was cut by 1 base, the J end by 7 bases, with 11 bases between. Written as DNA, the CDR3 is TGTGCCAGTAGTATAGGACAGAATTGGCAGCCCCAGCATTTT. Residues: CASSIGQNWQPQHF.

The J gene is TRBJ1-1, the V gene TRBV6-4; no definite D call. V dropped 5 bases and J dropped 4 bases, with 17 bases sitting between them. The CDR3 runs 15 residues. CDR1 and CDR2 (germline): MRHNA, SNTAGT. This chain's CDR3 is CASSRQSGYGTEAFF. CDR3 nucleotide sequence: TGTGCCAGCAGTCGTCAGTCAGGCTACGGCACTGAAGCTTTCTTT.

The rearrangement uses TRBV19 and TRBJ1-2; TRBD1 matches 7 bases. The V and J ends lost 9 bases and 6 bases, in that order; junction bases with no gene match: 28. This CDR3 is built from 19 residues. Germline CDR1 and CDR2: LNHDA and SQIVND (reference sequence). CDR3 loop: CASNPTGTRELSPHHGYTF. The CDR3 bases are TGTGCCAGCAACCCGACAGGGACTAGGGAATTGTCCCCCCATCATGGCTACACCTTC.

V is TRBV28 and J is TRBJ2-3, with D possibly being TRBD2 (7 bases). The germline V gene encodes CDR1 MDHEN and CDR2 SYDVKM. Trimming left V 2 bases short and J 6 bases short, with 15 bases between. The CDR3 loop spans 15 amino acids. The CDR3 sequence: CASSLRGARADTQYF. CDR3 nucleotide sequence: TGTGCCAGCAGTTTACGGGGGGCAAGGGCGGATACGCAGTATTTT.

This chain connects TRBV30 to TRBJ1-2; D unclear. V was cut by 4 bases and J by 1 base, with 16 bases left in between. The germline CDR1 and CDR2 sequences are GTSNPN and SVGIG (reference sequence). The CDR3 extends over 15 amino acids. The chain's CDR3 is CAWMSWAVNNYGYTF. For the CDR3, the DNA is TGTGCCTGGATGTCTTGGGCAGTGAATAACTATGGCTACACCTTC.

The CDR3 coding sequence is TGTGCCAGCAGTTACTCTTCAGGACCCCAGCATTTT. Its translation: CASSYSSGPQHF. V usage is TRBV6-5 and J usage is TRBJ1-5; D gene uncertain. The germline CDR1 and CDR2 sequences are MNHEY and SVGAGI. V was trimmed by 0 bases and J by 10 bases, leaving 7 bases between them. There are 12 residues in the CDR3.

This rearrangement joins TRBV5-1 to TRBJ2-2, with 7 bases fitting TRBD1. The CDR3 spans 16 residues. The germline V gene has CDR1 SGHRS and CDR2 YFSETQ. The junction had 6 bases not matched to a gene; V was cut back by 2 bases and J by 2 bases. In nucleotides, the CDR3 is TGCGCCAGCAGCTTCCACAGGGGCACTAACACCGGGGAGCTGTTTTTT. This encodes CASSFHRGTNTGELFF.

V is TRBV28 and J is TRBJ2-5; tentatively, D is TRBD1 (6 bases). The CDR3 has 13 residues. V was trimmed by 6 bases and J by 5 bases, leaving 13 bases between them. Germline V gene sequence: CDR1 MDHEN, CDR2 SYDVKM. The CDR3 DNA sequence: TGTGCCAGCAGGAAACAGGGATCTGAGACCCAGTACTTC. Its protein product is CASRKQGSETQYF. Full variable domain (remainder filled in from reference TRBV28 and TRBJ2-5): DVKVTQSSRYLVKRTGEKVFLECVQDMDHENMFWYRQDPGLGLRLIYFSYDVKMKEKGDIPEGYSVSREKKERFSLILESASTNQTSMYLCASRKQGSETQYFGPGTRLLVL.

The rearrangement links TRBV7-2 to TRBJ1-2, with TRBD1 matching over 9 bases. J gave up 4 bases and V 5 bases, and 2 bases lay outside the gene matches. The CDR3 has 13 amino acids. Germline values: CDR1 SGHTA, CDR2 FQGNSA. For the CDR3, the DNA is TGTGCCAGCAGCAAGACAGGGGGCTATGGCTACACCTTC. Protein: CASSKTGGYGYTF.

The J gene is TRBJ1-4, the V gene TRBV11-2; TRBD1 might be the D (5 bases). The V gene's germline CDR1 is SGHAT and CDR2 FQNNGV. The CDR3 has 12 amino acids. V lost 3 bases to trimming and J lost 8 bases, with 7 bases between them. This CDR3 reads CASSLQGEKLFF. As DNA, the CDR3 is TGTGCCAGCAGCTTGCAGGGCGAAAAACTGTTTTTT.

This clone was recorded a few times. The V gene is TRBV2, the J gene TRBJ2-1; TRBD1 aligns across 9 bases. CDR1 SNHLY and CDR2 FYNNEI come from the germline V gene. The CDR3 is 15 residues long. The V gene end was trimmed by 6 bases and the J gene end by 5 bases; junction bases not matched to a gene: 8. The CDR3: CASRRDRERNNEQFF. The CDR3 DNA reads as TGTGCCAGCAGAAGGGACAGGGAGAGGAACAATGAGCAGTTCTTC.

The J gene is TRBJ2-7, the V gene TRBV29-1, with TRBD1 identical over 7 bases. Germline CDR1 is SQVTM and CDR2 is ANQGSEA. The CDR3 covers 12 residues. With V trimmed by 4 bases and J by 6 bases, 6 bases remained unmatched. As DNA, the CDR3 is TGCAGCGTTGTGACAGGGAGAGGCGAGCAGTACTTC. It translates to CSVVTGRGEQYF.

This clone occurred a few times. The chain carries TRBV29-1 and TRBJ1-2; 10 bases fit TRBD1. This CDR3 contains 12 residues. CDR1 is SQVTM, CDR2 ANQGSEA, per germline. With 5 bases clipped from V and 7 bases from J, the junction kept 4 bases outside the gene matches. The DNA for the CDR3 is TGCAGCGTTTGGACAGGGGGAACTGGCTACACCTTC. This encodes CSVWTGGTGYTF.

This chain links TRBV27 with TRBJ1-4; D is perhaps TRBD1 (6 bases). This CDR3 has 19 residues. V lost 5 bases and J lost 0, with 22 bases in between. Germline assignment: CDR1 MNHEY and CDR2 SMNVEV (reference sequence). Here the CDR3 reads CASSPTHRQALATNEKLFF. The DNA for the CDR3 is TGTGCCAGCAGTCCTACCCATCGACAGGCCCTTGCAACTAATGAAAAACTGTTTTTT.

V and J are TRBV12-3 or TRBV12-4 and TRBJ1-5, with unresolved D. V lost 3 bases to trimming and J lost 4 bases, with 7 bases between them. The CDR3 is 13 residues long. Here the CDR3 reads CASSFGQNQPQHF. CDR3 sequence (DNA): TGTGCCAGCAGTTTTGGGCAGAATCAGCCCCAGCATTTT.

CDR3 region: CAWRGVQGVRGYTF. In DNA form, the CDR3 reads TGTGCCTGGAGAGGAGTACAGGGTGTTCGTGGCTACACCTTC. The chain joins TRBV30 to TRBJ1-2; possibly TRBD1 for D (6 bases). CDR1 and CDR2 (germline): GTSNPN, SVGIG (reference sequence). The CDR3 consists of 14 residues. Trimming shortened V by 3 bases and J by 7 bases, and 18 bases separated the two germline ends.

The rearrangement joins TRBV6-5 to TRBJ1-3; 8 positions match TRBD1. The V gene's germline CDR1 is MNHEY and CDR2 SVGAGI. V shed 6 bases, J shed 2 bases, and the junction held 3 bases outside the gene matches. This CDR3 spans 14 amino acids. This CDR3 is CASRSDRAGNTIYF. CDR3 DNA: TGTGCCAGCAGATCGGACAGGGCTGGAAACACCATATATTTT.

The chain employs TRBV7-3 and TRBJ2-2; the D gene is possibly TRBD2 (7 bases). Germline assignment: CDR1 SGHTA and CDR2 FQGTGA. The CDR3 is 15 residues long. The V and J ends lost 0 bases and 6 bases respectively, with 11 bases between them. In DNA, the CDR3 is TGTGCCAGCAGCTTAACCCCGGGGGGCCCCGGGGAGCTGTTTTTT. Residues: CASSLTPGGPGELFF.

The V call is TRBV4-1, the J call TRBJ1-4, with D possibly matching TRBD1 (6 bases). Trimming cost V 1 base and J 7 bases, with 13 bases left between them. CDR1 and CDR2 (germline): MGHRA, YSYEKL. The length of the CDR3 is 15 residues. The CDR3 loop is CASSQAGQGSEKLFF. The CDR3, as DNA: TGCGCCAGCAGCCAAGCGGGCCAGGGGAGTGAAAAACTGTTTTTT.

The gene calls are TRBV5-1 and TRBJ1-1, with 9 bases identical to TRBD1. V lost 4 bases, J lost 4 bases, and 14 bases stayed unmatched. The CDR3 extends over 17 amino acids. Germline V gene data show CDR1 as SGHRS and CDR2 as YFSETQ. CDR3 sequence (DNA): TGCGCCAGCAGCCCATTGACAGGGGGGACGTCGGGCACTGAAGCTTTCTTT. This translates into CASSPLTGGTSGTEAFF.